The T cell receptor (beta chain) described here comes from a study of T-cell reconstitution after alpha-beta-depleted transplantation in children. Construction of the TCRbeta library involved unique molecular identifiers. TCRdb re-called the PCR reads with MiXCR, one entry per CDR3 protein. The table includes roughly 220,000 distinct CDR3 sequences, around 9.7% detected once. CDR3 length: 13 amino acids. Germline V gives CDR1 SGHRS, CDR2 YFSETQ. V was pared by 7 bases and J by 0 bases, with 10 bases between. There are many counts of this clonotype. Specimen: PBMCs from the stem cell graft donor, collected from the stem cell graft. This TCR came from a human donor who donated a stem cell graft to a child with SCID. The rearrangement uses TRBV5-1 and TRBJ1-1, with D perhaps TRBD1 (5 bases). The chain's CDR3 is CASRGPMNTEAFF. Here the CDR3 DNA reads TGCGCCAGCCGGGGACCCATGAACACTGAAGCTTTCTTT. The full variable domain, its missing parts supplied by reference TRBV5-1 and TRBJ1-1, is KAGVTQTPRYLIKTRGQQVTLSCSPISGHRSVSWYQQTPGQGLQFLFEYFSETQRNKGNFPGRFSGRQFSNSRSEMNVSTLELGDSALYLCASRGPMNTEAFFGQGTRLTVV.